The 5 T cell receptor beta chains below were found in one sample sequenced in a study of PD-L1 blockade in urothelial cancer. Time point described: pretreatment peripheral blood. The repertoire was sequenced with immunoSEQ multiplex PCR; TCRdb's copy has only in-frame clones and lacks some. The table shows 130,000 or so clones, with about 81% occurring only once. The sample was PBMCs, taken around atezolizumab (anti-PD-L1) treatment. The receptors come from a man between 50 and 59 years old with urothelial cancer.

This clone appeared once. This chain links TRBV6-5 with TRBJ1-2; TRBD1 matches at 11 bases. V shed 11 bases, J shed 8 bases, and the junction held 13 bases outside the gene matches. CDR3 length: 14 amino acids. Per the germline V gene, CDR1 is MNHEY and CDR2 is SVGAGI. The CDR3 DNA reads TGTGCCGTCCTCAGGACAGGGGGCGGATACGGCTACACCTTC. Amino acid sequence: CAVLRTGGGYGYTF.

The CDR3: CASRNRAGREKLFF. In DNA form, the CDR3 reads TGTGCCAGCAGAAACAGGGCGGGTCGTGAAAAACTGTTTTTT. The chain combines TRBV6-6 with TRBJ1-4, with TRBD1 as a possible D gene (6 bases). The CDR3 length is 14 residues. V lost 6 bases to trimming and J lost 7 bases, with 15 bases between them. The germline V gene encodes CDR1 MNHNY and CDR2 SVGAGI (reference sequence).

V is TRBV25-1 and J is TRBJ1-1, with a tentative D call TRBD1 (6 bases). The V end lost 6 bases, the J end lost 0 bases, and 11 bases lay between the germline ends. Germline V lookup: CDR1 MGHDK, CDR2 SYGVNS. The CDR3 has 14 residues. CDR3 sequence reads: CASRVEGVNTEAFF. CDR3 nucleotides: TGTGCCAGCAGGGTAGAGGGGGTGAACACTGAAGCTTTCTTT.

This chain connects TRBV9 to TRBJ1-5; 9 nucleotides line up with TRBD1. This CDR3 comprises 16 residues. Trimming removed 0 bases from V and 6 bases from J; junction bases left unmatched: 7. CDR1 is SGDLS, CDR2 YYNGEE, per germline. The CDR3 nucleotides are TGTGCCAGCAGCGTAGAGGGGACAGGGCTCGGTCAGCCCCAGCATTTT. Translating gives CASSVEGTGLGQPQHF.

The rearrangement uses TRBV5-1 and TRBJ2-1; 11 bases align to TRBD2. The CDR3 loop spans 15 amino acids. The germline V gene has CDR1 SGHRS and CDR2 YFSETQ. With V trimmed by 4 bases and J by 6 bases, 6 bases remained unmatched. Here the CDR3 reads CASSVLAGAVNEQFF. CDR3 in DNA: TGCGCCAGCAGCGTACTAGCGGGAGCAGTCAATGAGCAGTTCTTC. Looking up the rest from reference TRBV5-1 and TRBJ2-1 gives the full variable domain: KAGVTQTPRYLIKTRGQQVTLSCSPISGHRSVSWYQQTPGQGLQFLFEYFSETQRNKGNFPGRFSGRQFSNSRSEMNVSTLELGDSALYLCASSVLAGAVNEQFFGPGTRLTVL.